Sequencing of this T cell receptor beta chain was carried out in a study of T-cell memory formation after mild COVID-19. Turning to the study itself: The TCR clusters were mostly specific to one donor. Study results and caveats: Pre-infection memory harbored some responding clones, suggesting cross-reactive memory joined. Second-wave clones with a day 37 peak had unconfirmed SARS-CoV-2 specificity.

This CDR3 is built from 20 residues. V trimming: 2 bases; J trimming: 2 bases; junction bases outside the gene matches: 17. Germline V gene lookup returns CDR1 MRHNA and CDR2 SNTAGT. In its sample, this clonotype was seen a few times. Its antigen is unknown. MiXCR, run by TCRdb on the 5' RACE reads, gives a single entry per CDR3 protein. The data show a few hundred thousand distinct CDR3 sequences, with less than 25% seen just once and 7.5% to 9.5% held by the top ten. The sequenced sample consisted of PBMCs or a T cell subset sorted from them (not recorded which). This rearrangement joins TRBV6-4 to TRBJ2-5; 10 bases map to TRBD1. The TCR originated in an adult woman who had mild COVID-19 (a few samples of this study predate the infection). Cell type and time point are not known. CDR3: CASSDRSVAIGDRGQETQYF. As DNA, the CDR3 is TGTGCCAGCAGTGACCGGTCGGTGGCCATTGGGGACAGGGGTCAAGAGACCCAGTACTTC.